This T cell receptor beta chain was captured by sequencing in a study of cytomegalovirus exposure and HLA in healthy donors. Concerning this clone: Its antigen is as yet unknown.

Study results and limitations: In a later analysis, most CMV-associated TCR beta chains appeared HLA-restricted. Follow-up analysis later connected one missense variant in DCLRE1C with trimming of TCR beta V- and J-genes.

The PCR was carried out with 60 Vbeta primers and 13 Jbeta primers. This table comes from immunoSEQ multiplex PCR, and its TCRdb copy is limited to in-frame clones, with some not included. Of 100,000 to 150,000 clones listed, about 78% are singletons. The ends were cut back, 6 bases at V and 5 bases at J, with 16 bases in the middle. The CDR3 is made up of 14 amino acids. Per the germline V gene, CDR1 is LNHDA and CDR2 is SQIVND (reference sequence). The origin of this receptor is a female donor in good health and CMV-seronegative. The sample consisted of PBMCs. V gene TRBV19 combines with J gene TRBJ1-2, with D hard to call. The CDR3 nucleotides read TGTGCCAGTAGACCACCCGGCCGGGGTTATGGCTACACCTTC. Protein product: CASRPPGRGYGYTF.